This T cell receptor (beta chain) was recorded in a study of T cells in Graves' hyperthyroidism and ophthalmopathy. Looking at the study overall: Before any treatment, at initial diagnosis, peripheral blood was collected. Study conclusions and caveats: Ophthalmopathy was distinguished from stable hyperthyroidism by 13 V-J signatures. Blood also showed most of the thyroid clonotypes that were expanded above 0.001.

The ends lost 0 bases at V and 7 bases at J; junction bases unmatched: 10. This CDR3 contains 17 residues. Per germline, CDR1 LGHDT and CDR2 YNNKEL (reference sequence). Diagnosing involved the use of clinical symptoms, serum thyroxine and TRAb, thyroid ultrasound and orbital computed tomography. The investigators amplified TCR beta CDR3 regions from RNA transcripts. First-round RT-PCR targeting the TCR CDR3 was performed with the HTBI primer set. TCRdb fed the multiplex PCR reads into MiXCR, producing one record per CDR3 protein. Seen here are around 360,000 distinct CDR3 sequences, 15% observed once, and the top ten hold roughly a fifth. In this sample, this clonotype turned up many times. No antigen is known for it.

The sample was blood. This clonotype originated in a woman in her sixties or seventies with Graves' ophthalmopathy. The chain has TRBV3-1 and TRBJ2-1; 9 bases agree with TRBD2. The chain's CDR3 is CASSQDLGTSRWNEQFF. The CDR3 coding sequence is TGTGCCAGCAGCCAAGATTTGGGGACTAGCAGGTGGAATGAGCAGTTCTTC.